The 20 T cell receptor beta chains presented below share a single source sample, sequenced in a study of blood T cell repertoires in COVID-19. Method: immunoSEQ multiplex PCR; TCRdb's copy keeps in-frame clones and lacks some. The repertoire holds 160,000 or so clones, with about 81% as singletons. The sequencing sample was made of peripheral blood. The receptors stem from a woman in her seventies with acute or convalescent COVID-19.

This chain connects TRBV7-9 to TRBJ1-1; no clear D. Germline assignment: CDR1 SEHNR and CDR2 FQNEAQ (reference sequence). V was pared by 5 bases and J by 8 bases, with 12 bases between. CDR3 size: 12 residues. The CDR3 coding sequence is TGTGCCAGCAGCCCTCTCGGCAGGGAAGCTTTCTTT. This gives the protein CASSPLGREAFF.

V is TRBV6-5 and J is TRBJ1-1; D is unclear. Germline loops: CDR1 MNHEY, CDR2 SVGAGI. Trimming took 7 bases from V and 3 from J, leaving 12 bases between them. The CDR3 runs 13 residues. CDR3 sequence (DNA): TGTGCCAGCACCCGGACGGACTACACTGAAGCTTTCTTT. This translates into CASTRTDYTEAFF.

The chain links TRBV28 to TRBJ1-5; tentative D call: TRBD1 (6 bases). The CDR3 has 15 amino acids. The germline CDR1 and CDR2 sequences are MDHEN and SYDVKM. V lost 10 bases, J lost 1 base, and 17 bases lay in between. The CDR3 sequence is CATWSGARSNQPQHF. The CDR3 DNA is TGTGCCACCTGGTCAGGGGCAAGGAGCAATCAGCCCCAGCATTTT.

The J gene is TRBJ1-1, the V gene TRBV15; perhaps TRBD1 as D (6 bases). V lost 0 bases and J 5 bases, leaving 7 bases between the germline ends. The germline gives CDR1 LNHNV, CDR2 YYDKDF (reference sequence). This CDR3 has 13 amino acids. CDR3: CATSRDTGTEAFF. Here the CDR3 DNA reads TGTGCCACCAGCAGAGATACAGGGACTGAAGCTTTCTTT.

The table lists this clone with a count of one. This CDR3 is CASSPSKYSNQPQHF. CDR3 nucleotide sequence: TGTGCCAGCAGTCCCAGTAAATATAGCAATCAGCCCCAGCATTTT. V gene TRBV28 combines with J gene TRBJ1-5; D is ambiguous. V was trimmed by 5 bases and J by 0 bases, leaving 11 bases between them. CDR3 length: 15 residues. Germline CDR1 and CDR2: MDHEN and SYDVKM.

The V gene is TRBV9, the J gene TRBJ2-7, with 7 bases aligning to TRBD1. Looked up from germline, CDR1 is SGDLS and CDR2 is YYNGEE. V shed 2 bases, J shed 3 bases, and the junction held 5 bases outside the gene matches. This CDR3 is 14 amino acids long. DNA of the CDR3: TGTGCCAGCAGCGTCCGGGACAGCCGCTACGAGCAGTACTTC. Its translation is CASSVRDSRYEQYF. Looking up the rest from reference TRBV9 and TRBJ2-7 gives the full variable domain: DSGVTQTPKHLITATGQRVTLRCSPRSGDLSVYWYQQSLDQGLQFLIQYYNGEERAKGNILERFSAQQFPDLHSELNLSSLELGDSALYFCASSVRDSRYEQYFGPGTRLTVT.

This chain uses TRBV19 with TRBJ1-1, with a possible D match to TRBD1 (5 bases). The CDR3 contains 16 residues. Germline CDR1 LNHDA, CDR2 SQIVND (reference sequence). V dropped 0 bases and J dropped 0 bases, with 11 bases sitting between them. The CDR3 region has the DNA TGTGCCAGTAGTATAGATCAGGGCCCGATGAACACTGAAGCTTTCTTT. Amino acids: CASSIDQGPMNTEAFF.

With regard to this clone: The junction shows a germline mismatch at one end, possibly a read error. The chain links TRBV5-1 to TRBJ1-1, with 9 bases fitting TRBD1. Germline V lookup: CDR1 SGHRS, CDR2 YFSETQ. The length of the CDR3 is 14 residues. The CDR3: CASSTGQGNIEAFF. As DNA, the CDR3 is TGCGCCAGCAGCACGGGACAGGGTAACATTGAAGCTTTCTTT.

This clone came up a few times. V is TRBV4-3 and J is TRBJ1-6, with TRBD1 matching over 8 bases. The germline CDR1 and CDR2 sequences are LGHNA and YSLEER. The CDR3 loop spans 15 amino acids. The V segment lost 3 bases and the J segment 10 bases; nucleotides outside the gene matches: 8. The CDR3 nucleotides are TGCGCCAGCAGCCATGCGGACAGGGAAAGGTCACCCCTCCACTTT. Encoded protein: CASSHADRERSPLHF.

This clone was detected only once. The rearrangement uses TRBV19 and TRBJ2-1, with 12 bases fitting TRBD1. Trimming cost V 1 base and J 0 bases; bases outside gene matches: 13. There are 21 residues in the CDR3. Germline CDR1 is LNHDA and CDR2 is SQIVND (reference sequence). The CDR3 DNA is TGTGCCAGTAGTATAGCCCCCCGGGACAGGGGGCCGCGGAGCTCCTACAATGAGCAGTTCTTC. Its protein product is CASSIAPRDRGPRSSYNEQFF.

V gene TRBV5-6 combines with J gene TRBJ1-1; 7 nucleotides match TRBD1. J was trimmed by 3 bases and V by 5 bases; bases with no gene match: 7. The CDR3 is 14 amino acids. The V gene's germline CDR1 is SGHDT and CDR2 YYEEEE. In DNA, the CDR3 is TGTGCCAGCAGACAACAGGGGAGAGACACTGAAGCTTTCTTT. It codes for CASRQQGRDTEAFF.

J is TRBJ1-2 and V is TRBV19; 8 bases align to TRBD1. The CDR3 sequence is 16 residues long. Germline values: CDR1 LNHDA, CDR2 SQIVND (reference sequence). V trimming: 3 bases; J trimming: 7 bases; junction bases outside the gene matches: 13. CDR3 DNA sequence: TGTGCCAGTAGTATGGAGGCCGGACAGGGCTGGGTTGGCTACACCTTC. Translated: CASSMEAGQGWVGYTF.

This clone was observed a few times. The chain has TRBV27 and TRBJ1-6; possible D gene TRBD1, 6 bases. The CDR3 runs to 13 residues. Per germline, CDR1 MNHEY and CDR2 SMNVEV (reference sequence). V was trimmed by 7 bases and J by 6 bases, leaving 10 bases between them. The CDR3 here is CASNRAGNSPLHF. CDR3 bases: TGTGCCAGCAACAGGGCCGGTAATTCACCCCTCCACTTT.

This chain links TRBV29-1 with TRBJ1-1; the match to TRBD1 covers 9 bases. The V gene's germline CDR1 is SQVTM and CDR2 ANQGSEA. After removal of 4 bases from V and 8 bases from J, the junction contained 8 bases not matched to a gene. The CDR3 is 13 residues long. CDR3 coding DNA: TGCAGCGTTGCCGATTGGACAGGGGTCGAAGCTTTCTTT. Translated, it gives CSVADWTGVEAFF.

This clone was seen repeatedly, ten times or more. The rearrangement uses TRBV19 and TRBJ2-1; the match to TRBD2 covers 11 bases. V lost 9 bases to trimming and J lost 5 bases; unmatched junction nucleotides: 6. The CDR3 consists of 14 residues. Germline CDR1 is LNHDA and CDR2 is SQIVND (reference sequence). The CDR3 reads CASRTSGRNNEQFF. The CDR3, as DNA: TGTGCCAGCAGAACTAGCGGGAGAAACAATGAGCAGTTCTTC.

The V gene is TRBV6-6, the J gene TRBJ1-5, with D tentatively TRBD1 (6 bases). Germline V gene data show CDR1 as MNHNY and CDR2 as SVGAGI (reference sequence). This CDR3 comprises 15 residues. Trimming removed 2 bases at V and 6 bases at J, with 14 bases between. CDR3 region: CASSYESAGVQPQHF. The CDR3 coding sequence is TGTGCCAGCAGTTACGAGTCGGCAGGGGTTCAGCCCCAGCATTTT.

The chain is built from TRBV5-4 and TRBJ2-3; 9 nucleotides line up with TRBD2. CDR1 SGHNT and CDR2 YYREEE come from the germline V gene (reference sequence). The CDR3 runs 17 residues. With 1 base clipped from V and 2 bases from J, the junction kept 8 bases outside the gene matches. The CDR3 sequence is CASSLSPGTSLTDTQYF. Here the CDR3 DNA reads TGTGCCAGCAGCTTGAGTCCCGGGACTAGCCTCACAGATACGCAGTATTTT. The whole variable domain, filled in from reference TRBV5-4 and TRBJ2-3, reads ETGVTQSPTHLIKTRGQQVTLRCSSQSGHNTVSWYQQALGQGPQFIFQYYREEENGRGNFPPRFSGLQFPNYSSELNVNALELDDSALYLCASSLSPGTSLTDTQYFGPGTRLTVL.

V is TRBV6-5 and J is TRBJ1-6, with 8 bases lining up with TRBD1. Per the germline V gene, CDR1 is MNHEY and CDR2 is SVGAGI. This CDR3 spans 14 amino acids. The J segment lost 4 bases and the V segment lost 4 bases, leaving 0 bases of the junction unmatched. The CDR3 sequence is CASSWTGYNSPLHF. Written as DNA, the CDR3 is TGTGCCAGCAGTTGGACAGGGTATAATTCACCCCTCCACTTT.

This clone has a handful of counts. The chain joins TRBV6-5 to TRBJ1-5, with a weak D call TRBD1 (5 bases). V shed 5 bases and J shed 4 bases, with 15 bases lying between them. The CDR3 has 15 residues. Germline CDR1 and CDR2: MNHEY and SVGAGI. The CDR3 DNA reads TGTGCCAGCAGTCTTACAGGCTCCCCAAATCAGCCCCAGCATTTT. Its protein product is CASSLTGSPNQPQHF.

A word on this clone: Other DNA sequences in this sample translate to the same CDR3. This chain links TRBV3-1 (or the pseudogene TRBV3-2) with TRBJ2-3; 11 bases fit TRBD2. The CDR3 is made up of 18 amino acids. Germline V gene data show CDR1 as LGHDT and CDR2 as YNNKEL (reference sequence). Trimming cost V 0 bases and J 1 base; bases outside gene matches: 6. CDR3 nucleotides: TGTGCCAGCAGCCAAGAAGGGCTAGCGGGAGGCGGCACAGATACGCAGTATTTT. It codes for CASSQEGLAGGGTDTQYF.